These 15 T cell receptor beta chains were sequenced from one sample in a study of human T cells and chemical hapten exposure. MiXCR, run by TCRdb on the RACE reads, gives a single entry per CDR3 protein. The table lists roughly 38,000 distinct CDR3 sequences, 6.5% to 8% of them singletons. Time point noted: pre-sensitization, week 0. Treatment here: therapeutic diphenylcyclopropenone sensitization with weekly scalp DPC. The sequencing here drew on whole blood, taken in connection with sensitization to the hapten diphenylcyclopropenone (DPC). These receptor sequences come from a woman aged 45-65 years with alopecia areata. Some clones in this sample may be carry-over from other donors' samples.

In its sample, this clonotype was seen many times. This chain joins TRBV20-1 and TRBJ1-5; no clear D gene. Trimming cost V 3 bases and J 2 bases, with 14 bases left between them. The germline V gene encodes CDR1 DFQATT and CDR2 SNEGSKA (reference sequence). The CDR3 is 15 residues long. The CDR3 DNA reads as TGCAGTGCTAGGGGAGGCGCGGCTGGCAATCAGCCCCAGCATTTT. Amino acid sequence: CSARGGAAGNQPQHF.

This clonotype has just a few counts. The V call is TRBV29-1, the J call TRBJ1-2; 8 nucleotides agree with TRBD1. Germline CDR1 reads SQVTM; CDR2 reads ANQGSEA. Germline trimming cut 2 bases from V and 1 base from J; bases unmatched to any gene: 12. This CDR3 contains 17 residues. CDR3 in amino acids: CSVELGDRGRNNYGYTF. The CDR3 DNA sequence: TGCAGCGTTGAATTGGGCGACAGGGGCCGAAATAACTATGGCTACACCTTC. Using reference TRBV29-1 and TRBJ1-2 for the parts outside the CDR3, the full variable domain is SAVISQKPSRDICQRGTSLTIQCQVDSQVTMMFWYRQQPGQSLTLIATANQGSEATYESGFVIDKFPISRPNLTFSTLTVSNMSPEDSSIYLCSVELGDRGRNNYGYTFGSGTRLTVV.

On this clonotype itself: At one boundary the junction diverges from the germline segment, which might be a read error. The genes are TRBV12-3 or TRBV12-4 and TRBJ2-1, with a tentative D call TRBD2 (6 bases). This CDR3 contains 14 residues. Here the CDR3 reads CPSRRDSSYNEQFF. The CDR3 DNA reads TGTCCCAGCAGGCGGGATAGCTCCTACAATGAGCAGTTCTTC.

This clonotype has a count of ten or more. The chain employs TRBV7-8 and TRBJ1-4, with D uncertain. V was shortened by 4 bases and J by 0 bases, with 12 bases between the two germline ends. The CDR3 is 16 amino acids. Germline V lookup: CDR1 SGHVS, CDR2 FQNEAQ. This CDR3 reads CASSSNGVATNEKLFF. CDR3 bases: TGTGCCAGCAGCTCGAACGGGGTTGCAACTAATGAAAAACTGTTTTTT.

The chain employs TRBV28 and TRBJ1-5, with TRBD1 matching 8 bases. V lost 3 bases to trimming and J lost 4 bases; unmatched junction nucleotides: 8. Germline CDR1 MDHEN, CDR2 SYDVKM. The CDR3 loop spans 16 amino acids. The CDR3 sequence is CASSLGQGAGNQPQHF. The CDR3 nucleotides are TGTGCCAGCAGTTTGGGCCAGGGGGCCGGGAATCAGCCCCAGCATTTT.

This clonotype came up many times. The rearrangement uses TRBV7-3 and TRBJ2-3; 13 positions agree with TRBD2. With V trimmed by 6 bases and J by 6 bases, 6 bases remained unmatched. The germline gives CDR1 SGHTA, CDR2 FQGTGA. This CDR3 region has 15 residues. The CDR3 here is CASSRTSGSADTQYF. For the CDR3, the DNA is TGTGCCAGCAGTCGGACTAGCGGGAGCGCGGATACGCAGTATTTT.

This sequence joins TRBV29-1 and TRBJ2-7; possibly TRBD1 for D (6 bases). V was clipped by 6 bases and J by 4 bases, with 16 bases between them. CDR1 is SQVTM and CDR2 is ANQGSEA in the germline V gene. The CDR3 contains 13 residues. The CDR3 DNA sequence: TGCAGCGTAGCGGAACAGGGTCGGTACGAGCAGTACTTC. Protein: CSVAEQGRYEQYF.

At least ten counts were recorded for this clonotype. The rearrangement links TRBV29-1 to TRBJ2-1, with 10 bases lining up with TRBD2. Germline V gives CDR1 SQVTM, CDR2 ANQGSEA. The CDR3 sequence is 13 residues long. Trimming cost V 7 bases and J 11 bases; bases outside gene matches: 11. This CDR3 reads CSAPELAGSKQFF. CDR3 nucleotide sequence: TGCAGCGCGCCCGAACTAGCGGGATCTAAGCAGTTCTTC.

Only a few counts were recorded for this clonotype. The CDR3 loop reads CSVPGRTVNEQFF. The CDR3 DNA reads TGCAGCGTTCCGGGCCGTACGGTTAATGAGCAGTTCTTC. The genes are TRBV29-1 and TRBJ2-1; no clear D. The CDR3 loop spans 13 amino acids. The germline CDR1 and CDR2 sequences are SQVTM and ANQGSEA. V was cut by 5 bases and J by 7 bases, with 15 bases left in between.

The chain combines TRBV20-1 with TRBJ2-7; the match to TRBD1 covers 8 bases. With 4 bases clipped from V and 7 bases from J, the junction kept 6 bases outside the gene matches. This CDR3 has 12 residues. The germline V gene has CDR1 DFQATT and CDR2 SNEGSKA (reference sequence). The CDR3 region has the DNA TGCAGTGCTATTGACAGGGGCTGGGAGCAGTACTTC. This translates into CSAIDRGWEQYF.

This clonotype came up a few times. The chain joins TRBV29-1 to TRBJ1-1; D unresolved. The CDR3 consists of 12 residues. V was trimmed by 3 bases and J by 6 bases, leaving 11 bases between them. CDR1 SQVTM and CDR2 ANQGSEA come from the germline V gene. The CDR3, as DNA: TGCAGCGTTGACACCCAGCTGGCTGAAGCTTTCTTT. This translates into CSVDTQLAEAFF.

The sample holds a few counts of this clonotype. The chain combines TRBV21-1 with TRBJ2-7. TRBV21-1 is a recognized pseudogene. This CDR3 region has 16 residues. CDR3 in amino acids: CASSKIQSRSSYEQYF. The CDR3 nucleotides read TGTGCCAGCAGCAAAATCCAAAGCAGGAGCTCCTACGAGCAGTACTTC.

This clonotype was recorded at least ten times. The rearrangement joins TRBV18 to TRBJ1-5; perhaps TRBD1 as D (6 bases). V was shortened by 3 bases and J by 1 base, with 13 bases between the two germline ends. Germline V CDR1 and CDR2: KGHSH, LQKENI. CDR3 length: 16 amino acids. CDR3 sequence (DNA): TGTGCCAGCTCACCCCTAGGGGGTTCGAGCAATCAGCCCCAGCATTTT. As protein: CASSPLGGSSNQPQHF.

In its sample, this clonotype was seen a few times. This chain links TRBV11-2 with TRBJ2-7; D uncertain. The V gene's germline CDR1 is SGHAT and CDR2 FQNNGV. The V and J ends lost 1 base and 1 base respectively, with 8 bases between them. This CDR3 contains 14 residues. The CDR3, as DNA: TGTGCCAGCAGCTTAGTCCAGGTTTCCTACGAGCAGTACTTC. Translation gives CASSLVQVSYEQYF.

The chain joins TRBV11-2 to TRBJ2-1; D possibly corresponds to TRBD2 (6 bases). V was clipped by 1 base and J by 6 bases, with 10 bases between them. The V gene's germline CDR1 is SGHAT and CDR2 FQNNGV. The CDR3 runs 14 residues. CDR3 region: CASSLVGGGNEQFF. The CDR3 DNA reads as TGTGCCAGCAGCTTAGTCGGGGGAGGCAATGAGCAGTTCTTC.